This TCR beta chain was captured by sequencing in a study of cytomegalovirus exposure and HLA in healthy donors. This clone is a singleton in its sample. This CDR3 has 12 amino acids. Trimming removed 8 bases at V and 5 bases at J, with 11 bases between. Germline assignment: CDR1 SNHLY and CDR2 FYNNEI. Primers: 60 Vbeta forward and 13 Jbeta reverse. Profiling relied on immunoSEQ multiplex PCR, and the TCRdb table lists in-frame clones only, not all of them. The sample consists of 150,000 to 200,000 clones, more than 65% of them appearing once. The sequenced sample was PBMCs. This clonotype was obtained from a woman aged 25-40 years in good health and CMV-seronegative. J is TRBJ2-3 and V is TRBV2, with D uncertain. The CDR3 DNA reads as TGTGCCAGCGGCAGGATCAAAGATACGCAGTATTTT. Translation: CASGRIKDTQYF.